Detailed here is one TCR beta chain. The sample comes from a study of T cells in localized non-small cell lung cancer. Only in-frame clones appear in the TCRdb table, and some are missing; sequencing was by immunoSEQ multiplex PCR. The data show approximately 45,000 clones, about four fifths seen once. The clonotype originates from a man between 40 and 75 years old with stage III lung adenocarcinoma. Material: peripheral blood mononuclear cells, obtained before any cancer treatment.

In DNA form, the CDR3 reads TGTGCCAGCAGCTTAGAGCTATGGGGCAGGACCACTACAGATACGCAGTATTTT. Encoded protein: CASSLELWGRTTTDTQYF. The chain combines TRBV7-2 with TRBJ2-3; the D gene is possibly TRBD1 (5 bases). V dropped 1 base and J dropped 3 bases, with 20 bases sitting between them. Germline V lookup: CDR1 SGHTA, CDR2 FQGNSA. The CDR3 spans 18 residues.